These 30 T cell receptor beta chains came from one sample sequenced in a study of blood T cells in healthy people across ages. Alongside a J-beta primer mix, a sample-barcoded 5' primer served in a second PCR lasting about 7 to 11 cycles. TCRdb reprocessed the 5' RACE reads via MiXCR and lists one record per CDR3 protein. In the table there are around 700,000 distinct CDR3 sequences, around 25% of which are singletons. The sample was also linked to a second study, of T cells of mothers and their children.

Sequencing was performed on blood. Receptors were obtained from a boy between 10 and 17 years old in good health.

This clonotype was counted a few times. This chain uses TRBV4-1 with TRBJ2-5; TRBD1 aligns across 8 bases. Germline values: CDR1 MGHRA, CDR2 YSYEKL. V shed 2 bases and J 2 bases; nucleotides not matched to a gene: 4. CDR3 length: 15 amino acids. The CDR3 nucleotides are TGCGCCAGCAGCCAATTGGGGACAGGACAAGAGACCCAGTACTTC. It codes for CASSQLGTGQETQYF.

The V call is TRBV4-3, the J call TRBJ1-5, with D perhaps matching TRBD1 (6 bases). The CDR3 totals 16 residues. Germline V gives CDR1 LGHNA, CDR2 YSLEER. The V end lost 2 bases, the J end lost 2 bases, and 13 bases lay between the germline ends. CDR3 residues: CASSQNREVGNQPQHF. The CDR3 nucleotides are TGCGCCAGCAGCCAAAACAGGGAGGTTGGCAATCAGCCCCAGCATTTT.

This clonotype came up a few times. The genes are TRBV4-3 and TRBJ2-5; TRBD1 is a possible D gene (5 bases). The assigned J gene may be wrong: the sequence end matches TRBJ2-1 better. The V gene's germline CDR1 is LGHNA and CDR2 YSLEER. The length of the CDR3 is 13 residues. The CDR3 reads CASSQGQYNEQFF. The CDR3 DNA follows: TGCGCCAGCAGCCAAGGACAGTACAATGAGCAGTTCTTC.

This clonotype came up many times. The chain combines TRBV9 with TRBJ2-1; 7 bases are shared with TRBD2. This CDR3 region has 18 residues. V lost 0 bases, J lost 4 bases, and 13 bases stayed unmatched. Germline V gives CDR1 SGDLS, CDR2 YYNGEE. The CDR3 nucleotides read TGTGCCAGCAGCGTAGCGGGTGGGGGAGGACTAGTTTACAATGAGCAGTTCTTC. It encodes CASSVAGGGGLVYNEQFF.

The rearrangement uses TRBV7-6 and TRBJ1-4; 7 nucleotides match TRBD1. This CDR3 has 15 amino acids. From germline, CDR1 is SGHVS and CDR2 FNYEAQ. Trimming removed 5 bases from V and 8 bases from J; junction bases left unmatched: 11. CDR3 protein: CASSRDSSLGEKLFF. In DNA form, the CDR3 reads TGTGCCAGCAGCCGGGACAGCTCTTTGGGGGAAAAACTGTTTTTT.

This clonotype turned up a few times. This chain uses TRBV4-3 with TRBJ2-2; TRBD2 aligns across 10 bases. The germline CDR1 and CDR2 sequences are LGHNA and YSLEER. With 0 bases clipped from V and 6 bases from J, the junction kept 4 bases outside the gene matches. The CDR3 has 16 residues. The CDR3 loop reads CASSQDRGLASGELFF. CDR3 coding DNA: TGCGCCAGCAGCCAAGATAGGGGACTAGCGTCCGGGGAGCTGTTTTTT.

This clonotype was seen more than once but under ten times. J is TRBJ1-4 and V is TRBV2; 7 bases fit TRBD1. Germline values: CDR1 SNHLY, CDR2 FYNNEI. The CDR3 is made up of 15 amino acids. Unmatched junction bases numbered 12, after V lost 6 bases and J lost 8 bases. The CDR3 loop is CASRATTGSREKLFF. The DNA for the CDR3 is TGTGCCAGCAGGGCGACGACAGGGTCCAGGGAAAAACTGTTTTTT. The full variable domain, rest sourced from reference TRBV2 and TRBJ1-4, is EPEVTQTPSHQVTQMGQEVILRCVPISNHLYFYWYRQILGQKVEFLVSFYNNEISEKSEIFDDQFSVERPDGSNFTLKIRSTKLEDSAMYFCASRATTGSREKLFFGSGTQLSVL.

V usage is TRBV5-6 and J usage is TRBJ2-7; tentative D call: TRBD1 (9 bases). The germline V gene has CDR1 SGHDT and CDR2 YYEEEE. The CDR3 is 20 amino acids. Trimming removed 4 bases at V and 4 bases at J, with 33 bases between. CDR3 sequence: CASSGQGWRGVPLSDYEQYF. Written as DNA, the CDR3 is TGTGCCAGCAGCGGACAGGGGTGGCGGGGGGTCCCCCTTTCGGATTACGAGCAGTACTTC.

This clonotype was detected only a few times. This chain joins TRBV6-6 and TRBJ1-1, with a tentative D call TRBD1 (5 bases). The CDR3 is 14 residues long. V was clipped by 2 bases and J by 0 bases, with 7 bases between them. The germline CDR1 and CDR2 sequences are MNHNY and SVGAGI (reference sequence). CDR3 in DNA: TGTGCCAGCAGTTACGAAGGGGTGAACACTGAAGCTTTCTTT. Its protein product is CASSYEGVNTEAFF.

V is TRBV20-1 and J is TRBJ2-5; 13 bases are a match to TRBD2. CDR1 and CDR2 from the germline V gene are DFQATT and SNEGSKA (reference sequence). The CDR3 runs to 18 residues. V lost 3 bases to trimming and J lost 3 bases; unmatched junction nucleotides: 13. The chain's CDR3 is CSASRTSGSIWGKETQYF. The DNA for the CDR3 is TGCAGTGCTAGCCGGACTAGCGGGAGTATCTGGGGCAAAGAGACCCAGTACTTC.

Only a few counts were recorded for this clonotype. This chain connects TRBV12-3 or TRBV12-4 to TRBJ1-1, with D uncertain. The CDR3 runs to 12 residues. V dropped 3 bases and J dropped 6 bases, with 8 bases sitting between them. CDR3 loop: CASSLRWAEAFF. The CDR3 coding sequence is TGTGCCAGCAGTTTGAGATGGGCTGAAGCTTTCTTT.

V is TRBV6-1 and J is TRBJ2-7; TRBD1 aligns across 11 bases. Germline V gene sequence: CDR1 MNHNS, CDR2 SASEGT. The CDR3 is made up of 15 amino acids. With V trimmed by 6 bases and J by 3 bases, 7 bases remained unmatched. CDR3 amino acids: CASRISGQGGYEQYF. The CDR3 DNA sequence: TGTGCCAGCAGGATATCGGGACAGGGGGGCTACGAGCAGTACTTC.

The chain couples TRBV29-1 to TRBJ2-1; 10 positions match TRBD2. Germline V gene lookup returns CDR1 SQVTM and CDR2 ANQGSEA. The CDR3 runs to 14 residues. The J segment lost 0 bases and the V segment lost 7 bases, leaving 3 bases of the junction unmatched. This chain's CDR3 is CSGSGGSSYNEQFF. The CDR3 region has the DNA TGCAGCGGTAGCGGGGGGAGCTCCTACAATGAGCAGTTCTTC.

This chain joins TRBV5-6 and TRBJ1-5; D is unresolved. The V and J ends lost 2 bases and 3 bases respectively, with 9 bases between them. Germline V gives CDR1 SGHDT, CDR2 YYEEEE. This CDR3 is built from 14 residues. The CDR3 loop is CASSFRGFNQPQHF. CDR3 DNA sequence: TGTGCCAGCAGCTTCCGAGGGTTCAATCAGCCCCAGCATTTT.

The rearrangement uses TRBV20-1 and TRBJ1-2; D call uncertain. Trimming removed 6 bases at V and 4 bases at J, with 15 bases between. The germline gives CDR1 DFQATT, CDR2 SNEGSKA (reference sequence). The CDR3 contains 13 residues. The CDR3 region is CSAHSFGGYGYTF. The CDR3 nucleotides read TGCAGTGCGCACAGTTTTGGAGGCTATGGCTACACCTTC.

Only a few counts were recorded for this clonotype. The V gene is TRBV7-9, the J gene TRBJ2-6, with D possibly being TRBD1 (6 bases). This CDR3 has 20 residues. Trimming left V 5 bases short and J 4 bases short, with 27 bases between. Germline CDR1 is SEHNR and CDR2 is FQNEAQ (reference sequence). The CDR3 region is CASSRPGRPGVNSGANVLTF. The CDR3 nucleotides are TGTGCCAGCAGCCGCCCAGGCCGGCCAGGGGTAAACTCCGGGGCCAACGTCCTGACTTTC.

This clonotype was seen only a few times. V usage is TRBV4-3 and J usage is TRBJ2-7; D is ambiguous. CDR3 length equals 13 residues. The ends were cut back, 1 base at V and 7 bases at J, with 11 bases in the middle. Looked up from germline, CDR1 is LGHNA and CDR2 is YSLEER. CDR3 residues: CASSQGVQREQYF. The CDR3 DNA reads TGCGCCAGCAGCCAAGGGGTCCAACGTGAGCAGTACTTC.

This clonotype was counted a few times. The CDR3 here is CASRDLIQPQHF. In nucleotides, the CDR3 is TGTGCCAGCAGGGACTTAATACAGCCCCAGCATTTT. V is TRBV2 and J is TRBJ1-5; D is ambiguous. The CDR3 loop spans 12 amino acids. Germline CDR1 is SNHLY and CDR2 is FYNNEI. With 6 bases removed from V and 7 bases from J, the gap between germline ends came to 10 bases.

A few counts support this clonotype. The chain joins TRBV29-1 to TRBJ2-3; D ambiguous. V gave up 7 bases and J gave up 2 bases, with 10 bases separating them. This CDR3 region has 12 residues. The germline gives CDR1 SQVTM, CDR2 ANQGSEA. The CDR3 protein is CSASSYTDTQYF. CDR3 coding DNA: TGCAGCGCGTCGTCTTACACAGATACGCAGTATTTT.

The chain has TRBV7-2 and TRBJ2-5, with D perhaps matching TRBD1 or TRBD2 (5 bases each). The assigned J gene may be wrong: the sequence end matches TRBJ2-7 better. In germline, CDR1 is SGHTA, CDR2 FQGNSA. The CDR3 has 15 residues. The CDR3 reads CASSPGPSYTYEQYF. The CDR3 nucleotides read TGTGCCAGCAGCCCGGGACCGTCGTATACCTACGAGCAGTACTTC.

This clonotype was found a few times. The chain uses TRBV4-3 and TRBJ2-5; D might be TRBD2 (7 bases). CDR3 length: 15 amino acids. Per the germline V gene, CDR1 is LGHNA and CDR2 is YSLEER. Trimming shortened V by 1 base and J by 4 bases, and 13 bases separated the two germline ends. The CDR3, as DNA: TGCGCCAGCAGCCAAGGAGGGGGAGGGGGAGAGACCCAGTACTTC. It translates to CASSQGGGGGETQYF.

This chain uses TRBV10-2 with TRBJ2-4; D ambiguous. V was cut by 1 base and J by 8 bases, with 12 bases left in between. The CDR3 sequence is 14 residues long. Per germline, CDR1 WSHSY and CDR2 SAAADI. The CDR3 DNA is TGCGCCAGCAGTGAGTTTGGGAAGGGCGACATTCAGTACTTC. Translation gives CASSEFGKGDIQYF.

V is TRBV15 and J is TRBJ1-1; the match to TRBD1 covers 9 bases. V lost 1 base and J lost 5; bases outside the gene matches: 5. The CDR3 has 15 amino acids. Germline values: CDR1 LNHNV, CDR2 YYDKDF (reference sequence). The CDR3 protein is CATSRARQGGTEAFF. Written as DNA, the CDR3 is TGTGCCACCAGCAGAGCTCGACAGGGGGGAACTGAAGCTTTCTTT.

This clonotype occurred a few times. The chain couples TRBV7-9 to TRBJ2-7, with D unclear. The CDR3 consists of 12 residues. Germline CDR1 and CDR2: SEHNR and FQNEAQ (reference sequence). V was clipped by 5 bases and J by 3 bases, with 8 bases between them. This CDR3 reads CASSTTLYEQYF. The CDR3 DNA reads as TGTGCCAGCAGCACGACCCTCTACGAGCAGTACTTC. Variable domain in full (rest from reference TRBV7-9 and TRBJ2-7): DTGVSQNPRHKITKRGQNVTFRCDPISEHNRLYWYRQTLGQGPEFLTYFQNEAQLEKSRLLSDRFSAERPKGSFSTLEIQRTEQGDSAMYLCASSTTLYEQYFGPGTRLTVT.

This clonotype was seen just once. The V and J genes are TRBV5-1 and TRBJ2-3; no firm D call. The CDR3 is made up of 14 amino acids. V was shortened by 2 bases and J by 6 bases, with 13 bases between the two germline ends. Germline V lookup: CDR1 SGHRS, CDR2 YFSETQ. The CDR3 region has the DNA TGCGCCAGCAGCTTAACAAGATCGTCCGATACGCAGTATTTT. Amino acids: CASSLTRSSDTQYF.

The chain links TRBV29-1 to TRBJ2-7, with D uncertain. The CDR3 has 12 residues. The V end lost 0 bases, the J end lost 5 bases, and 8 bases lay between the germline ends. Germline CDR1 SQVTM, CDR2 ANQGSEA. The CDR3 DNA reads TGCAGCGTTGAAGATATAAGGGACGAGCAGTACTTC. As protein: CSVEDIRDEQYF.

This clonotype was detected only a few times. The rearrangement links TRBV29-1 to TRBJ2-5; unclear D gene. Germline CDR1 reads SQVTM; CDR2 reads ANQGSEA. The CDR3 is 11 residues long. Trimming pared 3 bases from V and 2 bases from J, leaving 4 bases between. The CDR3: CSVEFQETQYF. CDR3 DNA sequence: TGCAGCGTTGAGTTTCAAGAGACCCAGTACTTC.

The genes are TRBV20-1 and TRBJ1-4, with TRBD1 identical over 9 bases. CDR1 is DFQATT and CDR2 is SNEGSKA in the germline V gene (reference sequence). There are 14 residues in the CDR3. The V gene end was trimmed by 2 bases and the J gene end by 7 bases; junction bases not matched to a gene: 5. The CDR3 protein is CSARTGTGIEKLFF. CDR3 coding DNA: TGCAGTGCTAGAACCGGGACAGGGATTGAAAAACTGTTTTTT.

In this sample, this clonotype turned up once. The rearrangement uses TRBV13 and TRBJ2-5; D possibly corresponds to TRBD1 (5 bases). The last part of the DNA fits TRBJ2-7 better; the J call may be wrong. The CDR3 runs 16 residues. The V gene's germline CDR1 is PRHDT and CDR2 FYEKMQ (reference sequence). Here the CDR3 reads CASSLRRLDSSYEQYF. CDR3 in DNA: TGTGCCAGCAGCTTACGTCGTCTCGACAGCTCCTACGAGCAGTACTTC.

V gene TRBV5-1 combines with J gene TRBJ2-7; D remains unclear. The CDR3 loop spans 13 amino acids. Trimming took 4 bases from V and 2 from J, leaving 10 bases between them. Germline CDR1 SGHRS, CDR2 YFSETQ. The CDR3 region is CASSPLKAYEQYF. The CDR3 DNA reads TGCGCCAGCAGCCCCTTAAAGGCCTACGAGCAGTACTTC.